The rows below give T cell receptor beta chains drawn from one sample of a study of human T cells and chemical hapten exposure. One entry per CDR3 protein, called by TCRdb with MiXCR from the RACE reads. The sample yields about 84,000 distinct CDR3 sequences, 11% seen once. The sample was whole blood, taken in connection with sensitization to the hapten diphenylcyclopropenone (DPC). The receptors stem from a woman aged 45 to 65 with alopecia areata. Some clones in this sample may be carry-over from other donors' samples. Both conserved end residues are part of each CDR3. The D gene is left open where the match is weak. A clone size is listed for some rows: how often the clone was seen (once, few, many), or a class if it is expanded.

J: TRBJ2-7; D: NA; size: many; V: TRBV5-1; DNA: TGCGCCAGCAGCTTGAGTTCCTCCTACGAGCAGTACTTC; CDR3: CASSLSSSYEQYF
J: TRBJ2-7; D: NA; size: NA; V: TRBV29-1; DNA: TGCAGCGTTCTCCGGGACGCGCCTTCCTCCGAGCAGTACTTC; CDR3: CSVLRDAPSSEQYF
J: TRBJ2-2; D: TRBD2; size: NA; V: TRBV7-8; DNA: TGTGCCAGCAGACGTGGACTAGCGGGAGTGAAGGACGGGGAGCTGTTTTTT; CDR3: CASRRGLAGVKDGELFF
J: TRBJ2-5; D: NA; size: many; V: TRBV21-1; DNA: TGTGCCAGCAGCAACCTTCCGTTGACTAGCGGGAGGGCCTACCAAGAGACCCAGTACTTC; CDR3: CASSNLPLTSGRAYQETQYF
J: TRBJ1-2; D: TRBD1; size: NA; V: TRBV24-1; DNA: TGTGCCACCAGTGATACCGGGACAGGGAAGGACTATGGCTACACCTTC; CDR3: CATSDTGTGKDYGYTF
J: TRBJ2-3; D: NA; size: many; V: TRBV7-2; DNA: TGTGCCAGCAGCCCCCGACTAGGCAGCACAGATACGCAGTATTTT; CDR3: CASSPRLGSTDTQYF
J: TRBJ2-7; D: TRBD2; size: NA; V: TRBV29-1; DNA: TGCAGCGTATGCCCAGCTAGCGGGGCCTACGAGCAGTACTTC; CDR3: CSVCPASGAYEQYF
J: TRBJ2-7; D: TRBD1; size: many; V: TRBV28; DNA: TGTGCCAGCAATATACCGGGACAGGGAATCTACGAGCAGTACTTC; CDR3: CASNIPGQGIYEQYF
J: TRBJ2-2; D: NA; size: few; V: TRBV6-2/TRBV6-3; DNA: TGTGCCAGCAGTTACAAGGCGAACACCGGGGAGCTGTTTTTT; CDR3: CASSYKANTGELFF
J: TRBJ2-7; D: NA; size: many; V: TRBV30; DNA: TGTGCCTGGAGTGTCGCGGTCTACGAGCAGTACTTC; CDR3: CAWSVAVYEQYF
J: TRBJ2-5; D: TRBD2; size: few; V: TRBV11-2; DNA: TGTGCCAGCAGCTTGGCGAGCGGGAGGTCCCAAGAGACCCAGTACTTC; CDR3: CASSLASGRSQETQYF
J: TRBJ2-7; D: NA; size: NA; V: TRBV5-1; DNA: TGCGCCAGCAGCGGCAGGGGATACGAGCAGTACTTC; CDR3: CASSGRGYEQYF
J: TRBJ2-1; D: TRBD2; size: many; V: TRBV14; DNA: TGTGCCAGCAGCCCGACTAGCGGGAGATACAATGAGCAGTTCTTC; CDR3: CASSPTSGRYNEQFF
J: TRBJ2-5; D: TRBD1; size: many; V: TRBV29-1; DNA: TGCAGCGTGACAGGGGGCCAAGAGACCCAGTACTTC; CDR3: CSVTGGQETQYF
J: TRBJ2-7; D: TRBD2; size: NA; V: TRBV4-2; DNA: TGTGCCAGCAGCCAAGACCCAGCGGGGGCCTACGAGCAGTACTTC; CDR3: CASSQDPAGAYEQYF
J: TRBJ1-4; D: NA; size: many; V: TRBV20-1; DNA: TGCAGTGCCATTCCCAGGGGTTATGCAACTAATGAAAAACTGTTTTTT; CDR3: CSAIPRGYATNEKLFF
J: TRBJ1-4; D: TRBD1; size: few; V: TRBV20-1; DNA: TGCAGTGCTAGAGATCGGGACAGGGGGTCTGAAAAACTGTTTTTT; CDR3: CSARDRDRGSEKLFF
J: TRBJ2-1; D: NA; size: few; V: TRBV20-1; DNA: TGCAGTGCCACGGGTCAGGACGGTCATGAGCAGTTCTTC; CDR3: CSATGQDGHEQFF
J: TRBJ2-3; D: NA; size: many; V: TRBV29-1; DNA: TGCAGCGTGGAACCCGGGAAAGATACGCAGTATTTT; CDR3: CSVEPGKDTQYF
J: TRBJ1-1; D: NA; size: NA; V: TRBV5-1; DNA: TGCGCCAGCAGCTTGGGGACAGTGAACACTGAAGCTTTCTTT; CDR3: CASSLGTVNTEAFF
J: TRBJ2-3; D: TRBD2; size: many; V: TRBV25-1; DNA: TGTGCCAGCAAGGCTAGCGGGAGGGCCGGTACGCAGTATTTT; CDR3: CASKASGRAGTQYF
J: TRBJ1-5; D: NA; size: many; V: TRBV27; DNA: TGTGCCAGCAGTTTATTTACCCCACGAAGCAATCAGCCCCAGCATTTT; CDR3: CASSLFTPRSNQPQHF
J: TRBJ2-1; D: NA; size: NA; V: TRBV11-2; DNA: TGTGCCAGCAGCCCCCTCCGCGGCACCTACAATGAGCAGTTCTTC; CDR3: CASSPLRGTYNEQFF
J: TRBJ2-5; D: NA; size: many; V: TRBV30; DNA: TGTGCCTGGAGTTTCGGGCGGGTTCAAGAGACCCAGTACTTC; CDR3: CAWSFGRVQETQYF
J: TRBJ2-2; D: TRBD2; size: many; V: TRBV2; DNA: TGTGCCAGCAGCCGCCGGGCTAGCGGGGTTTCGGACACCGGGGAGCTGTTTTTT; CDR3: CASSRRASGVSDTGELFF
J: TRBJ2-1; D: TRBD2; size: many; V: TRBV19; DNA: TGTGCCAGTAGGGGGGGACTAGCGGGAGGACGGCTAGGGGATGAGCAGTTCTTC; CDR3: CASRGGLAGGRLGDEQFF
J: TRBJ2-1; D: TRBD2; size: many; V: TRBV11-2; DNA: TGTGCCAGCAGCTTCACTAGCGGGGGTGTCGATGAGCAGTTCTTC; CDR3: CASSFTSGGVDEQFF
J: TRBJ2-1; D: TRBD2; size: once; V: TRBV12-3/TRBV12-4; DNA: TGTGCCAGCAGTATGCTAGCGGGAGGTTACAATGAGCAGTTCTTC; CDR3: CASSMLAGGYNEQFF
J: TRBJ2-7; D: TRBD2; size: many; V: TRBV5-4; DNA: TGTGCCAGCAGCTTGGCCGCGGCTAGCGGTACGTACGAGCAGTACTTC; CDR3: CASSLAAASGTYEQYF
J: TRBJ2-1; D: NA; size: NA; V: TRBV29-1; DNA: TGCAGCGTGACCAGGCGGGACTCCTACAATGAGCAGTTCTTC; CDR3: CSVTRRDSYNEQFF
J: TRBJ1-1; D: TRBD1; size: many; V: TRBV4-2; DNA: TGTGCCAGCATCATTTTTCCGGGACAGCAGAACACTGAAGCTTTCTTT; CDR3: CASIIFPGQQNTEAFF
J: TRBJ2-5; D: TRBD2; size: many; V: TRBV6-4; DNA: TGTGCCAGCAGTGAAACTAGCGGAGACCAAGAGACCCAGTACTTC; CDR3: CASSETSGDQETQYF
J: TRBJ2-5; D: NA; size: few; V: TRBV19; DNA: TGTGCCAGTAGTAGGCGGGGAAACCAAGAGACCCAGTACTTC; CDR3: CASSRRGNQETQYF
J: TRBJ2-4; D: NA; size: many; V: TRBV6-5; DNA: TGTGCCAGCAGTTACTCGAGCGTGGCAGGCCGGAACATTCAGTACTTC; CDR3: CASSYSSVAGRNIQYF
J: TRBJ1-1; D: NA; size: many; V: TRBV2; DNA: TGTGCCAGCAAGGGGCTGGGGTCTCCGAACACTGAAGCTTTCTTT; CDR3: CASKGLGSPNTEAFF
J: TRBJ2-5; D: NA; size: NA; V: TRBV29-1; DNA: TGCAGCGTTGTGGGGCAGGGCTTAAAGACCCAGTACTTC; CDR3: CSVVGQGLKTQYF
J: TRBJ2-1; D: TRBD2; size: few; V: TRBV5-4; DNA: TGTGCCAGCAGCCTGGGACTAGCCGCCGAGCAGTTCTTC; CDR3: CASSLGLAAEQFF
J: TRBJ1-2; D: TRBD1; size: NA; V: TRBV29-1; DNA: TGCAGCGTTGAACCGGGACAGGGGGCCTCTGGCTACACCTTC; CDR3: CSVEPGQGASGYTF
J: TRBJ2-2; D: NA; size: many; V: TRBV29-1; DNA: TGCAGCGTAAACCGGGGTTCCACCGGGGAGCTGTTTTTT; CDR3: CSVNRGSTGELFF
J: TRBJ2-6; D: NA; size: NA; V: TRBV7-3; DNA: TGTGCCAGCAGCTTATCGCCTACTATAACTGGGGCCAACGTCCTGACTTTC; CDR3: CASSLSPTITGANVLTF
J: TRBJ1-1; D: NA; size: NA; V: TRBV2; DNA: TGTGCCAGCAGTGAAGCGACGGGGGCAGGTACTGAAGCTTTCTTT; CDR3: CASSEATGAGTEAFF
J: TRBJ1-2; D: NA; size: many; V: TRBV28; DNA: TGTGCCAGCAGCCGTATCACATCGGGCTATGGCTACACCTTC; CDR3: CASSRITSGYGYTF